This T cell receptor (beta chain) was observed in a study of vaccination effects on CD4 cells after COVID-19 (dated by TCRdb to 2021 to 2024). For the wider study: Each participant got two doses of an mRNA SARS-CoV-2 vaccine, either BNT162b2 or mRNA-1273. Pre-vaccine samples were collected from two convalescent patients 16 days and one week before the first dose, corresponding to 142 and 148 days after COVID-19 diagnosis. SARS-CoV-2 spike-specific CD4+ TCR repertoires from before and after mRNA vaccination were compared in COVID-19 convalescent patients and in infection-naive vaccine recipients. The full study included 10 to 11 COVID-19 convalescent patients and a few SARS-CoV-2-naive healthy vaccine recipients. In the study, cultures from other donors were sequenced using the Oncomine TCR Beta short-read assay on an Illumina iSeq 100.

The method was the immunoSEQ multiplex PCR assay. DNA from the CD4+ T cells that had been cultured and isolated underwent TCR beta CDR3 sequencing. In the authors' own workflow: Non-productive TCR sequences were removed, reads were trimmed to the CDR3 region, and CDR3s of at least 7 amino acids were retained. The MANAFEST web app was used to identify antigen-specific clonotypes by comparing expansion in peptide wells with expansion in reference cultures. To count as positive, a clone had to show expansion at FDR<0.05 compared with the reference and with all other wells, an odds ratio above 5, and a frequency above 0.1% in two replicate wells. Clonotypes significantly expanded in SARS-CoV-2 spike wells and in at least one common cold coronavirus spike condition were defined as cross-reactive. CDR3 similarity was assessed by Levenshtein distance with the stringdist R package, and unrooted trees were built with ape in R 3.6.1. Not all clones reach the TCRdb copy of this immuneACCESS table, which keeps in-frame sequences only. Checked studies attribute under half of the gap to unresolved V genes and leave the rest unexplained. V and J calls and clone size are those listed in that table; D and trimming were worked out from the DNA. The sample includes 26,000 or so clones, with around three quarters observed a single time. Together, the top ten hold about 16% of the sample.

General study outcomes and caveats: At late post-vaccination timepoints, both infection-induced and vaccine-induced clones showed marked clonal contraction, consistent with waning T cell responses. Limitations of the study were the small number of convalescent patients and the absence of early post-infection timepoints. In convalescent patients, the post-vaccine spike-reactive repertoire was composed mainly of new vaccine-induced clones that were largely distinct from infection-induced clones.

The ViraFEST assay stimulated PBMC with viral peptide pools and then used TCR sequencing to identify antigen-specific CD4+ T cell clonotypes by expansion. After about 10 days of culture, CD4+ T cells were isolated with the EasySep CD4+ T cell isolation kit. Convalescent patients had PCR-confirmed SARS-CoV-2 infection between March and December 2020, before Alpha, Beta and Delta variants emerged in the United States. Each well held under 2.5 million PBMC cultured in IMDM containing about 5.4% human AB serum, about 10 IU/ml IL-2 and gentamicin, along with around 11 ug/ml peptides. On days 3 and 7, half of the culture medium was replaced with fresh IL-2-containing medium. Unless noted otherwise, every peptide stimulation condition was cultured in triplicate wells. PBMC were separated from whole blood using Ficoll-Paque Plus gradient centrifugation and were then either cryopreserved at -140C or used fresh. The overlapping peptide pools covered the spike proteins of SARS-CoV-2 and of the common cold coronaviruses HCoV-NL63, HCoV-OC43 and HCoV-229E. Genomic DNA was extracted from cultured CD4+ T cells with the QIAamp micro DNA kit.

The CDR3 sequence holds 15 residues, the cysteine and phenylalanine included. CDR3 DNA only is kept here, 45 bases in frame from base 1. Trimming at the junction amounts to 0 bases on V and 8 bases on J, and the germline ends lie 13 bases apart. Per the germline V gene, SGHDN is the CDR1 and FVKESK is the CDR2. This clone appeared a single time. Its antigen target is currently unknown. Qualities for individual bases were not recorded, and no much larger clone is one base off. This sequence originates from a human donor who had a prior SARS-CoV-2 infection. The rearranged chain carries TRBV14 and TRBJ1-4, with TRBD1 perhaps the D gene, on 5 matching bases. Sequencing used CD4+ T cells from PBMCs cultured with HCoV-NL63 spike peptides, obtained before COVID-19 vaccination. In the paper's terms, the cell subset or site label means: HCoV-NL63 spike overlapping peptide pool stimulation. The CDR3 region: CASSQDTRGREKLFF. The DNA sequence is TGTGCCAGCAGCCAAGACACCCGGGGCCGGGAAAAACTGTTTTTT.